This T cell receptor beta chain was sequenced during a study of OX40 agonist ivuxolimab in advanced cancers. Study details: Ivuxolimab was delivered to patients intravenously every 2 weeks at doses spanning 0.01 to 10 mg/kg. Averaging 60 years in age, with a range of about 23 to 80, the cohort was more than 75% male.

Whole-study findings and limits: At 0.1 to 3.0 mg/kg and by week 6, clonal expansion occurred in CD4+ and CD8+ blood T cells. Partial responders treated at 0.1-3.0 mg/kg exhibited clonal expansion among the lowest measured.

Clones were sequenced by immunoSEQ multiplex PCR, and TCRdb holds only the in-frame ones, with some missing. The table has under 75,000 clones, 86% seen once; the top ten hold roughly 2%. Concerning this clone: Its antigen is unidentified.

The sequence came from an adult with an advanced solid tumor such as melanoma, head and neck, liver or kidney cancer. The source was CD4+ or CD8+ T cells sorted from blood, collected in a trial of the OX40 agonist ivuxolimab.

The CDR3, as DNA: TGTGCCAGCAGCTGGGCGGGCAGCTTTAATGAAAAACTGTTTTTT. This translates into CASSWAGSFNEKLFF. This chain uses TRBV7-2 with TRBJ1-4; D gene ambiguous. Germline CDR1 reads SGHTA; CDR2 reads FQGNSA. The CDR3 is made up of 15 amino acids. V gave up 4 bases and J gave up 4 bases, with 13 bases separating them. Together with reference TRBV7-2 and TRBJ1-4, the CDR3 gives the full variable domain: GAGVSQSPSNKVTEKGKDVELRCDPISGHTALYWYRQSLGQGLEFLIYFQGNSAPDKSGLPSDRFSAERTGGSVSTLTIQRTQQEDSAVYLCASSWAGSFNEKLFFGSGTQLSVL.